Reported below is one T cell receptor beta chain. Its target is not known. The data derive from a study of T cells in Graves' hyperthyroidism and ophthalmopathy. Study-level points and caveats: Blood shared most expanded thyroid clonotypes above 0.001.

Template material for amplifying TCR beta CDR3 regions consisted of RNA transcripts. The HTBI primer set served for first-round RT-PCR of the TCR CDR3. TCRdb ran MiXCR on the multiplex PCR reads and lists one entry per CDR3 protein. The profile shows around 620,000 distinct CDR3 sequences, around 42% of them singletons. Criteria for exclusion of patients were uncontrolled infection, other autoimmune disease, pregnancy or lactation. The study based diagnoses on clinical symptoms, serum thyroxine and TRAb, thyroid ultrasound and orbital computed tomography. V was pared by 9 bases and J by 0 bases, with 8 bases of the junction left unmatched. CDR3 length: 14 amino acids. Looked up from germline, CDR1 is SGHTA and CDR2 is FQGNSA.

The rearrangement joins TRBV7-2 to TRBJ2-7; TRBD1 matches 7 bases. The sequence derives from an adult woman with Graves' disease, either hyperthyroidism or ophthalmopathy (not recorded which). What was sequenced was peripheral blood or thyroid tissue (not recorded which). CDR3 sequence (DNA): TGTGCCAGTCAAACCGGGACAGTCTCCTACGAGCAGTACTTC. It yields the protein CASQTGTVSYEQYF.